The next 26 T cell receptor beta chains were all read from a single sample in a study of T cell repertoires in cytomegalovirus infection. TCRdb independently ran MiXCR on the reads; one entry per CDR3 protein. The sample holds 310,000 or so distinct CDR3 sequences, 8% to 10% seen once. The sample consisted of PBMCs. The receptors were sampled from a human donor in good health (CMV status not recorded). Some clones in this sample may be carry-over from other donors' samples.

The chain couples TRBV2 to TRBJ1-6, with 7 bases aligning to TRBD1. This CDR3 region has 15 residues. Germline-derived CDR1 and CDR2 are SNHLY and FYNNEI. V lost 2 bases, J lost 4 bases, and 2 bases stayed unmatched. The CDR3 coding sequence is TGTGCCAGCAGTGAACAGGGGGGTTATAATTCACCCCTCCACTTT. This codes for CASSEQGGYNSPLHF.

In its sample, this clonotype was seen many times. The V and J genes are TRBV7-9 and TRBJ2-7; D is uncertain. CDR1 and CDR2 from the germline V gene are SEHNR and FQNEAQ (reference sequence). The length of the CDR3 is 14 residues. V dropped 1 base and J dropped 2 bases, with 9 bases sitting between them. The CDR3 DNA follows: TGTGCCAGCAGCTTAGTGACGGATACCTACGAGCAGTACTTC. Translated, it gives CASSLVTDTYEQYF.

This chain connects TRBV20-1 to TRBJ1-2; unclear D gene. CDR3 length: 14 residues. Germline CDR1 and CDR2: DFQATT and SNEGSKA (reference sequence). V was cut by 0 bases and J by 8 bases, with 16 bases left in between. The CDR3 bases are TGCAGTGCTAGAGACCCCGTGGCTCGGTCCGGCTACACCTTC. Protein product: CSARDPVARSGYTF.

This clonotype has a count of ten or more. The chain links TRBV4-1 to TRBJ2-7; 7 bases line up with TRBD1. CDR1 and CDR2 (germline): MGHRA, YSYEKL. Germline trimming cut 4 bases from V and 2 bases from J; bases unmatched to any gene: 8. The CDR3 consists of 15 residues. The DNA of the CDR3 is TGCGCCAGCAGCCCTTCGGGACAGTCGGCCTACGAGCAGTACGTC. As protein: CASSPSGQSAYEQYV.

This clonotype occurred many times. This chain connects TRBV20-1 to TRBJ1-6; tentative D call: TRBD1 (5 bases). CDR3 length equals 13 residues. Deletions cut 5 bases from V and 7 bases from J, with 12 bases between. The germline V gene has CDR1 DFQATT and CDR2 SNEGSKA (reference sequence). The CDR3 bases are TGCAGTGCTCGTAGGGACCGAAATTCACCCCTCCACTTT. It translates to CSARRDRNSPLHF.

This clonotype was observed at least ten times. This sequence joins TRBV6-2 or TRBV6-3 and TRBJ1-5; D possibly corresponds to TRBD1 (6 bases). V was trimmed by 6 bases and J by 5 bases, leaving 14 bases between them. Germline V gives CDR1 MNHEY, CDR2 SVGEGT. CDR3 length: 14 residues. The CDR3 loop reads CASRRTGTYQPQHF. Here the CDR3 DNA reads TGTGCCAGCAGGCGAACAGGGACCTATCAGCCCCAGCATTTT.

This clonotype was recorded at least ten times. V usage is TRBV15 and J usage is TRBJ2-3, with D perhaps TRBD2 (5 bases). Germline CDR1 is LNHNV and CDR2 is YYDKDF (reference sequence). The CDR3 contains 15 residues. Trimming removed 5 bases at V and 1 base at J, with 13 bases between. As DNA, the CDR3 is TGTGCCACCAGCGGACTGAGTTTGGGCACAGATACGCAGTATTTT. Encoded protein: CATSGLSLGTDTQYF.

The chain carries TRBV28 and TRBJ2-7; D possibly corresponds to TRBD1 (6 bases). Germline loops: CDR1 MDHEN, CDR2 SYDVKM. The CDR3 loop spans 16 amino acids. Trimming took off 4 bases at V and 0 bases at J, with 16 bases between the two ends. This CDR3 is CASSSRWTVYSYEQYV. CDR3 bases: TGTGCCAGCAGTTCAAGGTGGACAGTCTACTCCTACGAGCAGTACGTC.

Many counts were recorded for this clonotype. The V and J genes are TRBV7-9 and TRBJ2-7; the D gene could be TRBD1 or TRBD2 (5 bases each). Trimming removed 5 bases at V and 3 bases at J, with 14 bases between. This CDR3 is 14 amino acids long. Germline lookup yields CDR1 SEHNR and CDR2 FQNEAQ (reference sequence). Here the CDR3 DNA reads TGTGCCAGCAGCCCGCCGGGGACCGTCTACGAGCAGTACTTC. This sequence encodes CASSPPGTVYEQYF.

V gene TRBV2 combines with J gene TRBJ2-3; possibly TRBD2 for D (5 bases). Germline V CDR1 and CDR2: SNHLY, FYNNEI. Deletions cut 4 bases from V and 3 bases from J, with 11 bases between. The CDR3 is made up of 14 amino acids. In DNA form, the CDR3 reads TGTGCCAGCAGTGTTATGAGCGGTACAGATACGCAGTATTTT. This gives the protein CASSVMSGTDTQYF.

This clonotype was recorded many times. The chain combines TRBV7-6 with TRBJ2-1; TRBD2 matches 8 bases. The CDR3 is 15 residues long. The junction had 4 bases not matched to a gene; V was cut back by 3 bases and J by 3 bases. Germline lookup yields CDR1 SGHVS and CDR2 FNYEAQ. In DNA form, the CDR3 reads TGTGCCAGCAGCTTCGGGGGGGCCCTCTACAATGAGCAGTTCTTC. Its protein is CASSFGGALYNEQFF.

This clonotype came up many times. The V call is TRBV7-2, the J call TRBJ2-7, with D possibly being TRBD1 (7 bases). V lost 1 base, J lost 3 bases, and 13 bases lay in between. Per the germline V gene, CDR1 is SGHTA and CDR2 is FQGNSA. This CDR3 spans 15 amino acids. CDR3 DNA: TGTGCCAGCAGCTTAGGAGGAGGGACAGACTACGAGCAGTACGTC. It encodes CASSLGGGTDYEQYV.

In this sample, this clonotype turned up many times. The rearrangement links TRBV2 to TRBJ2-5, with TRBD1 matching over 11 bases. CDR1 is SNHLY, CDR2 FYNNEI, per germline. V trimming: 4 bases; J trimming: 6 bases; junction bases outside the gene matches: 4. This CDR3 spans 14 amino acids. The chain's CDR3 is CASSGGQGAKTQYF. The CDR3 region has the DNA TGTGCCAGCAGTGGCGGACAGGGGGCAAAGACCCAGTACTTC.

Ten or more counts support this clonotype. This chain uses TRBV28 with TRBJ1-2; a possible D gene is TRBD1 (5 bases). Trimming took off 7 bases at V and 2 bases at J, with 17 bases between the two ends. Germline CDR1 MDHEN, CDR2 SYDVKM. This CDR3 is 15 amino acids long. The CDR3 reads CASTLGGSSNYGYTF. CDR3 nucleotide sequence: TGTGCCAGCACCCTGGGGGGTAGTTCGAACTATGGCTACACCTTC.

This clonotype came up many times. The chain uses TRBV4-2 and TRBJ1-2; D unclear. Trimming shortened V by 0 bases and J by 3 bases, and 11 bases separated the two germline ends. Looked up from germline, CDR1 is LGHNA and CDR2 is YNFKEQ. The CDR3 contains 15 residues. The CDR3 bases are TGTGCCAGCAGCCAAGATGCGCGTGGGGACTATGGCTACACCTTC. It encodes CASSQDARGDYGYTF.

This clonotype was found many times. The chain employs TRBV27 and TRBJ1-1, with TRBD1 matching over 8 bases. In germline, CDR1 is MNHEY, CDR2 SMNVEV (reference sequence). The CDR3 spans 15 residues. V shed 2 bases and J 1 base; nucleotides not matched to a gene: 3. CDR3: CASSLRQGRNTEAFF. The DNA of the CDR3 is TGTGCCAGCAGTTTAAGACAGGGGAGGAACACTGAAGCTTTCTTT.

This clonotype has at least ten counts. This chain connects TRBV7-2 to TRBJ1-3; 8 nucleotides line up with TRBD1. Germline V gene data show CDR1 as SGHTA and CDR2 as FQGNSA. V lost 5 bases, J lost 0 bases, and 6 bases stayed unmatched. The CDR3 sequence is 16 residues long. The CDR3 protein is CASSPDRAPSGNTIYF. The CDR3 region has the DNA TGTGCCAGCAGCCCGGACAGGGCACCCTCTGGAAACACCATATATTTT.

This clonotype was observed many times. This rearrangement joins TRBV28 to TRBJ1-1; TRBD1 matches 11 bases. From germline, CDR1 is MDHEN and CDR2 SYDVKM. J was trimmed by 7 bases and V by 5 bases; bases with no gene match: 9. This CDR3 region has 15 residues. The chain's CDR3 is CASSNYRGQGVEAFF. DNA of the CDR3: TGTGCCAGCAGTAACTACCGGGGACAGGGGGTTGAAGCTTTCTTT.

This clonotype was picked up many times. The chain uses TRBV2 and TRBJ2-1; the D gene is possibly TRBD2 (6 bases). CDR3 length equals 12 residues. CDR1 is SNHLY and CDR2 is FYNNEI in the germline V gene. V dropped 8 bases and J dropped 9 bases, with 14 bases sitting between them. The CDR3 sequence: CASGGQPLEQFF. In DNA form, the CDR3 reads TGTGCCAGCGGAGGGCAGCCTCTTGAGCAGTTCTTC.

This clonotype has only one observation. The rearrangement joins TRBV10-2 to TRBJ2-7, with D perhaps matching TRBD2 (5 bases). There are 13 residues in the CDR3. Germline V gene data show CDR1 as WSHSY and CDR2 as SAAADI. Trimming took 7 bases from V and 1 from J, leaving 11 bases between them. This chain's CDR3 is CASTGSESYEQYF. CDR3 nucleotides: TGCGCCAGCACAGGTAGCGAATCCTACGAGCAGTACTTC.

This clonotype was counted at least ten times. This chain uses TRBV6-2 or TRBV6-3 with TRBJ2-5; D may be TRBD1 (6 bases). V lost 4 bases to trimming and J lost 5 bases, with 23 bases between them. Per germline, CDR1 MNHEY and CDR2 SVGEGT. This CDR3 is built from 17 residues. CDR3 loop: CASSSPWGQLNGETQYF. CDR3 DNA sequence: TGTGCCAGCAGTTCTCCCTGGGGGCAACTGAACGGGGAGACCCAGTACTTC.

This clonotype was picked up many times. The V gene is TRBV6-5, the J gene TRBJ2-2, with TRBD1 matching 9 bases. V shed 2 bases, J shed 2 bases, and the junction held 6 bases outside the gene matches. CDR1 is MNHEY, CDR2 SVGAGI, per germline. CDR3 length equals 17 residues. The CDR3 protein is CASSYNNRGRNTGELFF. As DNA, the CDR3 is TGTGCCAGCAGTTACAACAACAGGGGGCGCAACACCGGGGAGCTGTTTTTT.

This clonotype was observed many times. The rearrangement links TRBV7-8 to TRBJ1-2, with D possibly TRBD1 on 5 matching bases. Trimming removed 5 bases at V and 6 bases at J, with 16 bases between. From germline, CDR1 is SGHVS and CDR2 FQNEAQ. The CDR3 covers 14 residues. This chain's CDR3 is CASSPQGFGNGYTF. Here the CDR3 DNA reads TGTGCCAGCAGCCCGCAGGGATTCGGGAATGGCTACACCTTC.

This clonotype was found many times. V and J are TRBV6-5 and TRBJ1-1, with D uncertain. The V and J ends lost 2 bases and 1 base respectively, with 23 bases between them. CDR3 length equals 19 residues. Germline values: CDR1 MNHEY, CDR2 SVGAGI. CDR3 bases: TGTGCCAGCAGTTACGCGTGGCTTACGACCGCGAGGAGGAACACTGAAGCTTTCTTT. Translation gives CASSYAWLTTARRNTEAFF.

This clonotype has only a few counts. The rearrangement links TRBV29-1 to TRBJ1-5; D is perhaps TRBD1 (6 bases). The CDR3 contains 12 residues. CDR1 and CDR2 (germline): SQVTM, ANQGSEA. V was trimmed by 7 bases and J by 6 bases, leaving 13 bases between them. Written as DNA, the CDR3 is TGCAGCGCTGGGGGGGCAGGTCAGCCCCAGCATTTT. Protein: CSAGGAGQPQHF.

Many counts were recorded for this clonotype. CDR3 in DNA: TGTGCCAGCAGGATATCACTAGCGGGGCAAGAGACCCAGTACTTC. Residues: CASRISLAGQETQYF. The genes are TRBV28 and TRBJ2-5; TRBD2 aligns across 10 bases. Germline CDR1 MDHEN, CDR2 SYDVKM. The CDR3 spans 15 residues. The junction had 6 bases not matched to a gene; V was cut back by 6 bases and J by 2 bases.